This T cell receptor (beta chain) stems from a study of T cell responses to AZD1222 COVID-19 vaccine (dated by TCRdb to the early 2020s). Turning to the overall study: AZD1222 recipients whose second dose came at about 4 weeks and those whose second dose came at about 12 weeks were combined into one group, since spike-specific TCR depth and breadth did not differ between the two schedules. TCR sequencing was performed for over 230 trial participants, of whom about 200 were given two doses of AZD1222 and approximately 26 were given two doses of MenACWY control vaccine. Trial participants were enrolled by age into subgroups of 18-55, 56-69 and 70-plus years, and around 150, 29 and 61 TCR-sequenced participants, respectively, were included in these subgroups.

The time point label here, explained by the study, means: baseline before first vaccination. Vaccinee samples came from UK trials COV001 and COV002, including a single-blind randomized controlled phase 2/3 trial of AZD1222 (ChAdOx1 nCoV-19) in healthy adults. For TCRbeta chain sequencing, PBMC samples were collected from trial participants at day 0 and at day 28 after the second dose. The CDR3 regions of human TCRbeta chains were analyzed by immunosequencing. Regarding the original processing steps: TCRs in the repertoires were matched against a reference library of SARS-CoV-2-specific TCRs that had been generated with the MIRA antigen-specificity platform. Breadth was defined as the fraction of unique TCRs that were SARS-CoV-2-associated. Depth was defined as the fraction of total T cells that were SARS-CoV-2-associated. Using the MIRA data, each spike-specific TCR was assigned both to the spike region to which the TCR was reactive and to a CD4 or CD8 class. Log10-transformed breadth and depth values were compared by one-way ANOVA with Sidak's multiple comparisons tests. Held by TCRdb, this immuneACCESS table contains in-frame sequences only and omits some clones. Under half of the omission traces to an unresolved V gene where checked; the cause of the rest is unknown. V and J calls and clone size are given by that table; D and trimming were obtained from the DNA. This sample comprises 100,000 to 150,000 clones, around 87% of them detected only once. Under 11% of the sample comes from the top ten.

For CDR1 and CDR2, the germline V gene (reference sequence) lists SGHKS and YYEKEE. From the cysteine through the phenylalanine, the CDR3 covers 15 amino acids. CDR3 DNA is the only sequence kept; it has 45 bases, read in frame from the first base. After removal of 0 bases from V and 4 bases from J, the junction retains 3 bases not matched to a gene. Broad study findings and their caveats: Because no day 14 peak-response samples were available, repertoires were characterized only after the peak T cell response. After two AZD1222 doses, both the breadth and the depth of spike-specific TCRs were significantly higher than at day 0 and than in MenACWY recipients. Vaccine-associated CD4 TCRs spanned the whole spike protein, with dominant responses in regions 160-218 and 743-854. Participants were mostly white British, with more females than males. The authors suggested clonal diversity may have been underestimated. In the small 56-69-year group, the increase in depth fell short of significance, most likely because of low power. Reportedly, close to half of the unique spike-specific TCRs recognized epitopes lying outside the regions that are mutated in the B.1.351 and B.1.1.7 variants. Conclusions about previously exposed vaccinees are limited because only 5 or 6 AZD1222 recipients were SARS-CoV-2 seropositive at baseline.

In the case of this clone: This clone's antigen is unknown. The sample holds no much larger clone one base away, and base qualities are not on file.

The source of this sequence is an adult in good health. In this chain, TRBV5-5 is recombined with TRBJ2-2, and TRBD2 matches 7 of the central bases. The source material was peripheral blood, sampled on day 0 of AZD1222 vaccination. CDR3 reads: CASSLVASGTGELFF. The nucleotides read TGTGCCAGCAGCTTGGTGGCTAGCGGCACCGGGGAGCTGTTTTTT.